Listed below are T cell receptor beta chains from one sample, sequenced in a study of blood T cell repertoires in COVID-19. The repertoire was sequenced with immunoSEQ multiplex PCR; TCRdb's copy has only in-frame clones and lacks some. The sample shows 300,000 to 450,000 clones, around nine tenths of them seen only once. The specimen sequenced was PBMCs or T cells enriched from blood (not recorded which). Receptors were obtained from a woman between 25 and 40 years old who had been exposed to COVID-19. The conserved cysteine and the conserved F or W are not part of the CDR3 here.

>TRBJ2-6|TRBV19
ASSPQGATGANVLT
>TRBJ1-1|TRBV9
ASSARGDTEAF
>TRBJ1-6|TRBV28
ASSSPTGSNSPLH
>TRBJ2-2|TRBV6-1
ASSEGGPGTGELF
>TRBJ2-7|TRBV10-3
AISGSQGASGRPGASYEQY
>TRBJ2-2|TRBV7-8
ASSQMGGIGELF
>TRBJ2-3|TRBV28
ASTTGTDTQY
>TRBJ2-3|TRBV6-5
ASSWDYSTDTQY
>TRBJ1-1|TRBV11-2
ASSLGTGLYTEAF
>TRBJ2-2|TRBV7-3
ASSLSAGNTGELF
>TRBJ2-3|TRBV28
ASSLPGGSTDTQY
>TRBJ1-3|TRBV2
ASSATGTLSGNTIY
>TRBJ1-1|TRBV5-1
ASSLGMGQGSTEAF
>TRBJ2-1|TRBV15
ATSRDQTGVPYNEQF
>TRBJ2-7|TRBV7-3
ASSSSGTSGGFQY
>TRBJ2-7|TRBV7-6
ASSTLGQGPNYEQY
>TRBJ2-7|TRBV28
ASSSSGERFEQY
>TRBJ2-7|TRBV6-5
AISPGTGLYEQY
>TRBJ2-7|TRBV28
ASSLAGVTYEQY
>TRBJ2-2|TRBV19
ASRGTGYAGELF
>TRBJ2-7|TRBV3-1/TRBV3-2
ASSQPGQGADEQY
>TRBJ1-3|TRBV6-5
ASRPPGSGNTIY
>TRBJ1-5|TRBV12-5
ASGLVRAGGNSNQPQH
>TRBJ2-2|TRBV27
ASSMTPLGTGELF
>TRBJ2-5|TRBV5-4
ASSWDSGRARETQY
>TRBJ1-3|TRBV7-6
ASSLADTVSGNTIY
>TRBJ1-1|TRBV15
ATSRGGQTGTEAF
>TRBJ1-3|TRBV5-1
ASSLGLSGNTIY
>TRBJ2-3|TRBV5-5
ASSFGEDTQY
>TRBJ1-6|TRBV9
ASSLTPQDSPLH
>TRBJ2-5|TRBV28
ASSSTPPRRETQY
>TRBJ2-7|TRBV29-1
SVEGGPGTSDDEQY
>TRBJ1-6|TRBV7-9
ASRRPDTANSPLH
>TRBJ2-1|TRBV24-1
ATSDPRTGVGNEQF
>TRBJ2-7|TRBV11-2
ASSLWLAREQY
>TRBJ2-7|TRBV21-1
ASSTGGYEQY
>TRBJ2-1|TRBV24-1
ATSRRVGGNEQF
>TRBJ1-5|TRBV6-2/TRBV6-3
ASSYTTGGNQPQH
>TRBJ2-5|TRBV6-5
ASRNGLAGGAQY
>TRBJ1-5|TRBV28
ASSVTGTGGQPQH
>TRBJ1-1|TRBV7-8
ASSVDRVGVELLTEAF
>TRBJ1-2|TRBV27
ASSLGAPGVQGYT
>TRBJ2-7|TRBV28
ANKNDRWYEQY
>TRBJ2-5|TRBV29-1
SVGATGLAGGLQETQY
>TRBJ2-1|TRBV6-6
ASSPGLAGAFLKGEQF
>TRBJ2-5|TRBV28
ASWRGALPQETQY
>TRBJ1-1|TRBV29-1
SVRGNTEAF
>TRBJ2-2|TRBV21-1
ASSKGGRDGSGELF
>TRBJ2-1|TRBV7-3
ASSREKGPTGQF
>TRBJ2-7|TRBV28
ATTRESGSGFYEQY
>TRBJ1-5|TRBV5-8
ASSLRGQGGQPQH